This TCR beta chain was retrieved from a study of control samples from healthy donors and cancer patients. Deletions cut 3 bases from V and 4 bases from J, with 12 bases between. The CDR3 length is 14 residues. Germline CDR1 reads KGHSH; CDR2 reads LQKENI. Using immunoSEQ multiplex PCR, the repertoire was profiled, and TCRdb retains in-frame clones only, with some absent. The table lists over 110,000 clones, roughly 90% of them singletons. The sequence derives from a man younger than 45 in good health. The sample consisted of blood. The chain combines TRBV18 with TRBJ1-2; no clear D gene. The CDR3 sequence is CASSPIQPLYGYTF. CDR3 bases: TGTGCCAGCTCACCGATACAACCCCTCTATGGCTACACCTTC.